This section outlines one T cell receptor beta chain sequence together with its context. No antigen is known for it. Per-base qualities were not stored, and no clone one base away is much larger. The method behind the library was the immunoSEQ multiplex PCR assay. Entries here come from immuneACCESS through TCRdb and include only in-frame sequences with V and J called. Some clones fail to appear in such tables; in the studies checked, an unresolved V gene covers under half of the shortfall, and the cause of the remainder is unknown. Here the sample has 70,000 to 90,000 clones; less than 95% occur a single time. The top ten clonotypes cover roughly 6.2% of the sample. This sample is part of a study of control samples from healthy donors and cancer patients (dated by TCRdb to about 2020). The germline V gene supplies CDR1 MNHNS and CDR2 SASEGT. Its CDR3 holds 20 amino acids, cysteine through phenylalanine. The retained sequence is limited to the CDR3, 60 bases, with the frame set at the first base. V loses 2 bases at its end and J loses 0 bases; junction bases beyond the gene matches: 13.

Recombination linked TRBV6-1 to TRBJ2-7, and 13 junctional nucleotides match TRBD2. This TCR was sampled from a woman between 35 and 50 years old in good health. The specimen was blood. CDR3 protein: CASSELLWTSGSFSSYEQYF. The nucleotide sequence is given as TGTGCCAGCAGTGAACTGCTGTGGACTAGCGGGAGTTTTAGCTCCTACGAGCAGTACTTC.